This T cell receptor beta chain was recovered during a study of monozygotic twins with inflammatory bowel disease. The V gene's germline CDR1 is SGHRS and CDR2 YFSETQ. The CDR3 is made up of 13 amino acids. Whole-study findings and limits: Ultimately, a single strong signal or clonotype associated with IBD was not supported.

With the 5' RACE reads reprocessed, TCRdb shows one record per CDR3 protein and no DNA. The sample table sets out approximately 390,000 distinct CDR3 sequences. The template was total RNA from whole blood, with no T cell sorting. Points on this clonotype: Its antigen is not known.

The chain couples TRBV5-1 to TRBJ1-1; TCRdb picks TRBD1, but there is no DNA to check that call. The clonotype was recovered from a human donor with ulcerative colitis or Crohn's disease, or a healthy co-twin of an affected twin (not recorded which). Sequencing was performed on blood. The CDR3 region is CASSAGTGVEAFF.